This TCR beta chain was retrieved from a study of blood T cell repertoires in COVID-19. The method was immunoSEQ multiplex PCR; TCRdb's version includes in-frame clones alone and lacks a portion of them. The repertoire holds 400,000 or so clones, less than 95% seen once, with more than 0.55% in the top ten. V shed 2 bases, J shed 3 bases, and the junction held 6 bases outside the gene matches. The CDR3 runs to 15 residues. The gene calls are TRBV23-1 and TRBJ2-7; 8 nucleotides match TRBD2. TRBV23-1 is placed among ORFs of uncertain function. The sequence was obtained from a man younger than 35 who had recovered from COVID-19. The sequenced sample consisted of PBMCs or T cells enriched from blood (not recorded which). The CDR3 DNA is TGCGCCAGCAGTCAAAAGCCCCGGGGGGGCTACGAGCAGTACTTC. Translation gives CASSQKPRGGYEQYF.